The subject of this entry is one T cell receptor (beta chain). Its target is unknown. Second-dose schedules of about 4 or about 12 weeks were combined. This record belongs to a study of T cell responses to AZD1222 COVID-19 vaccine. Study-level results: Recipients of AZD1222 seropositive at baseline numbered only 5 to 7. Two doses of AZD1222 preceded a rise in Spike-specific TCR breadth and depth. Donor demographics were predominantly white British with a female majority; clonal diversity may be underestimated.

The protocol was immunoSEQ multiplex PCR, while the TCRdb copy is restricted to in-frame clones and leaves out a portion. This table has around 140,000 clones, approximately 91% appearing once. CDR1 and CDR2 from the germline V gene are SGDLS and YYNGEE. Trimming cost V 0 bases and J 5 bases, with 10 bases left between them. The CDR3 sequence is 14 residues long. The source is an adult who received the AZD1222 COVID-19 vaccine. This rearrangement joins TRBV9 to TRBJ2-3; possible D gene TRBD2, 6 bases. The input for sequencing was peripheral blood, taken 28 days after the second AZD1222 dose. The CDR3 DNA is TGTGCCAGCAGCGTAGTGGCGGGGAGAGATACGCAGTATTTT. Translation: CASSVVAGRDTQYF.